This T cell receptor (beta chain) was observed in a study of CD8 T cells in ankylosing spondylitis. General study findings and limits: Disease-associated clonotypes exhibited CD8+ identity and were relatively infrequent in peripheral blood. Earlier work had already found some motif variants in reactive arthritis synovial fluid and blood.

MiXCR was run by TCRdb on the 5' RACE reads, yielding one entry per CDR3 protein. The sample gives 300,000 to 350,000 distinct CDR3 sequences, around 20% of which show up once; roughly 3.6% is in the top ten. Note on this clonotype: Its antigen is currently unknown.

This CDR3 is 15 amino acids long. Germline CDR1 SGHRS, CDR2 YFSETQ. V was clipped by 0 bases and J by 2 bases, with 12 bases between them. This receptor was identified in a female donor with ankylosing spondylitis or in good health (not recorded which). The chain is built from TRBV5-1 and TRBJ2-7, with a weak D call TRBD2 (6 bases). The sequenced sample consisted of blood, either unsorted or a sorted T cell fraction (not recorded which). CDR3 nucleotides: TGCGCCAGCAGCTTGGATCACGGGAGCCCCTACGAGCAGTACTTC. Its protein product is CASSLDHGSPYEQYF.